The T cell receptor (beta chain) under discussion was sequenced for a study of cytomegalovirus exposure and HLA in healthy donors. Overall study results and limits: In a later analysis, HLA-associated TCR beta chains were more clonally expanded than equally common others. According to an earlier analysis, most TCR beta V segments yielded productive rearrangements about 87% or about 30% of the time. Several of the most significant clusters were apparently associated with common viral pathogens in a later analysis.

As to this clone: Its antigen is still unknown.

Primers included in the PCR were 60 Vbeta and 13 Jbeta primers. The assay was immunoSEQ multiplex PCR, and TCRdb's table has in-frame clones only and misses some. The repertoire holds about 130,000 clones, with 70% to 85% as singletons. The sample was PBMCs. The sequence derives from a boy younger than 10 in good health and CMV-seronegative.

Written as DNA, the CDR3 is TGTGCCAGCAGCTCCCGACAGGGCAAGGACGAGCAGTACTTC. Protein sequence: CASSSRQGKDEQYF. The rearrangement uses TRBV7-6 and TRBJ2-7; 7 positions agree with TRBD1. The CDR3 has 14 amino acids. Germline V CDR1 and CDR2: SGHVS, FNYEAQ. V was pared by 4 bases and J by 5 bases, with 8 bases of the junction left unmatched.